Listed here is a single T cell receptor beta chain. TCRdb's copy holds only in-frame clones and misses some; the assay was immunoSEQ multiplex PCR. The sample includes over 150,000 clones, around nine tenths seen only once; the top ten take approximately 0.93%. The sample comes from a study of blood T cell repertoires in COVID-19. About the study: Acute-phase and convalescent COVID-19 samples originated in the United States, Italy and Spain.

The source is a woman aged 18-29 years who had recovered from COVID-19. The sample consisted of peripheral blood.

The CDR3 region is CASSQGTGNYQPQHF. Here the CDR3 DNA reads TGTGCCAGCAGCCAGGGGACAGGCAATTATCAGCCCCAGCATTTT. The chain uses TRBV7-9 and TRBJ1-5; 8 bases are a match to TRBD1. With V trimmed by 5 bases and J by 5 bases, 8 bases remained unmatched. CDR1 and CDR2 (germline): SEHNR, FQNEAQ (reference sequence). The CDR3 is made up of 15 amino acids.